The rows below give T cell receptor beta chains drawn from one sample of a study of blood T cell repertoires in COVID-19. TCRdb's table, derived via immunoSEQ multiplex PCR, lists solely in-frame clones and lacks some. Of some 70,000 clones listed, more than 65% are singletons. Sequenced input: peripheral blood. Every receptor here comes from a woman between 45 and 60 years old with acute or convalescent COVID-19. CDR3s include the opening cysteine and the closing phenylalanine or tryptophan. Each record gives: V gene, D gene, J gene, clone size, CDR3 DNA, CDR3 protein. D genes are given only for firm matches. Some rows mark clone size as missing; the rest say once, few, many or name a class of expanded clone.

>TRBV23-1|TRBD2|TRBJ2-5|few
TGCGCCAGCCCCTTAATTAGCGGGTCCTCTTACTTC
CASPLISGSSYF
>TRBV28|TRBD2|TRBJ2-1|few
TGTGCCAGTTGGGGACTAGCTGAGAACAATGAGCAGTTCTTC
CASWGLAENNEQFF
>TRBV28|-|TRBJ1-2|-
TGTGCCAGCAGTTCGACCTCCGGGACTTCAAAAGAGGGCTACACCTTC
CASSSTSGTSKEGYTF
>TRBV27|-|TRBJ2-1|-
TGTGCCAGCGAAGTAGGGGCCTATGAGCAGTTCTTC
CASEVGAYEQFF
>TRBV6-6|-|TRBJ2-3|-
TGTGCCAGCAGTTACCGGGATATCTCAGATACGCAGTATTTT
CASSYRDISDTQYF
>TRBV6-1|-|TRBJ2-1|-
TGTGCCAGCAGTGAAGCGGACAGTGTTACACCCCAGTTCTTC
CASSEADSVTPQFF
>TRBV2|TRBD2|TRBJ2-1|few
TGTGCCAGCAAAAGACTAGCGGGGTACAATGAGCAGTTCTTC
CASKRLAGYNEQFF
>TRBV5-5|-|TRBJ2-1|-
TGTGCCAGCAGCTTGACGACAGGATCTTACAATGAGCAGTTCTTC
CASSLTTGSYNEQFF
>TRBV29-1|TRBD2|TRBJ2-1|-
TGCAGCGTTGGGGGCGGGGGAGCTAACGATGAGCAGTTCTTC
CSVGGGGANDEQFF
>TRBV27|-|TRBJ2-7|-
TGTGCCAGCAGTTTCTCCGCGGGGAGTAGCTACGAGCAGTACTTC
CASSFSAGSSYEQYF
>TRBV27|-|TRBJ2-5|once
TGTGCCAGCAGCCGAGGGATGGAATTCACCCAGTACTTC
CASSRGMEFTQYF
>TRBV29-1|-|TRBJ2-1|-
TGCAGCGTTGATTGGGGACTTGCAGAGGGTGAGCAGTTCTTC
CSVDWGLAEGEQFF
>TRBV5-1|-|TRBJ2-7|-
TGCGCCAGCAGCTTGGACAGAACAAGCTGGTACGAGCAGTACTTC
CASSLDRTSWYEQYF
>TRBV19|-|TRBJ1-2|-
TGTGCCAGTAGTACAAGCGGGACATTCTATGGCTACACCTTC
CASSTSGTFYGYTF
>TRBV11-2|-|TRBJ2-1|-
TGTGCCAGCAGCTTAGTGGGCTGGTCCTACAATGAGCAGTTCTTC
CASSLVGWSYNEQFF
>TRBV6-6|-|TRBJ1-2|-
TGTGCCAGCAGCCTGGCCCAGGTCTATGGCTACACCTTC
CASSLAQVYGYTF
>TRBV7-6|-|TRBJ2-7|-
TGTGCCAGCAGCTCCAGCTCCTACGAGCAGTACTTC
CASSSSSYEQYF
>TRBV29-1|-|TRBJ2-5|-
TGCAGCGTTGAAGAGGGGGCGAATCTAGAGACCCAGTACTTC
CSVEEGANLETQYF
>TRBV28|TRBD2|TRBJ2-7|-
TGTGCCACCAAAGAGGGACGACTAGCGGGAGGCGAGCAGTACTTC
CATKEGRLAGGEQYF
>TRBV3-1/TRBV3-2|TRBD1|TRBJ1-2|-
TGTGCCAGCAGCCAAAGAGTAGACAGGGGGTATGGCTACACCTTC
CASSQRVDRGYGYTF
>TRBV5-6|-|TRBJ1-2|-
TGTGCCAGCAGCTTACAGACCATGGAGAGGGGGTATGGCTACACCTTC
CASSLQTMERGYGYTF
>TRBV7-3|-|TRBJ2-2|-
TGTGCCAGCGGAGGACAGACCACCGGGGAGCTGTTTTTT
CASGGQTTGELFF
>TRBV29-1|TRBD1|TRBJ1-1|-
TGCAGCGTTACGACAGGGATGAACACTGAAGCTTTCTTT
CSVTTGMNTEAFF
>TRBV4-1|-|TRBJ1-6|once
TGCGCCAGCAGCCAAGATTATCTGGTTCGGGATAATTCACCCCTCCACTTT
CASSQDYLVRDNSPLHF
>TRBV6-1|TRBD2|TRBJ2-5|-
TGTGCCAGCAGTGAAGCGCGGGATAGCGGGGGACAAGAGACCCAGTACTTC
CASSEARDSGGQETQYF
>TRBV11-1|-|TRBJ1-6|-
TGTGCCAGCAGTCTCCGGGAGGACTCCTATAATTCACCCCTCCACTTT
CASSLREDSYNSPLHF
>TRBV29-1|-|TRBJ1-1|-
TGCAGCGCCTTGCACAGTCTGAACACTGAAGCTTTCTTT
CSALHSLNTEAFF
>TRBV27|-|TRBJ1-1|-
TGTGCCAGCAGTAACACCAAGGGACACCCGAACACTGAAGCTTTCTTT
CASSNTKGHPNTEAFF
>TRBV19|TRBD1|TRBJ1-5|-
TGTGCCAGTACATCGGGACAGCATGGGCGGGGTCAGCCCCAGCATTTT
CASTSGQHGRGQPQHF
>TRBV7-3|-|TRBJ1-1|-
TGTGCCAGCAGCTTAGATAAATGGACAGCTGAAGCTTTCTTT
CASSLDKWTAEAFF
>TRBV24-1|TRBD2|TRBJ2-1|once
TGTGCCACCAGTGATGCCGGGACTAACTACAATGAGCAGTTCTTC
CATSDAGTNYNEQFF
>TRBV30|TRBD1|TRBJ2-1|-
TGTGCCTGGACTTTGCCGGGACAGGGGGCCAAAGAGCAGTTCTTC
CAWTLPGQGAKEQFF
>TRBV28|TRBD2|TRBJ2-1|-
TGTGCCAGCAGTTCAGCGGGAGGAAACAATGAGCAGTTCTTC
CASSSAGGNNEQFF
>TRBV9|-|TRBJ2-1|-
TGTGCCAGCAGCGTGGGCGGAGGGCCCCTAGGTAATGAGCAGTTCTTC
CASSVGGGPLGNEQFF
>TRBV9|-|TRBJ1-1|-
TGTGCCAGCAGCGTGGGTCAGGTGAACACTGAAGCTTTCTTT
CASSVGQVNTEAFF
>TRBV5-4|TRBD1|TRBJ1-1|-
TGTGCCAGCAGCTTGGGGGGACAGGCCAGGAACACTGAAGCTTTCTTT
CASSLGGQARNTEAFF
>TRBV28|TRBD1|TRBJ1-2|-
TGTGCCAGCAGTCCACCAGGCAGGGGGCTAGACTATGGCTACACCTTC
CASSPPGRGLDYGYTF
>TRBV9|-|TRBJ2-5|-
TGTGCCAGCAGCGTAGACCCAGGGATTGGGGAGACCCAGTACTTC
CASSVDPGIGETQYF
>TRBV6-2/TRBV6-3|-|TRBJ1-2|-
TGTGCCAGCAGTTACGGACCAGGGTATGGCTACACCTTC
CASSYGPGYGYTF
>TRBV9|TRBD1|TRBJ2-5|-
TGTGCCAGCAGCGACAGCCCGACAGGGGGAGAGACCCAGTACTTC
CASSDSPTGGETQYF
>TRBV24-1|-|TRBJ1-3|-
TGTGCCACCAGTGACCGGGGGGGACCTGGAAACACCATATATTTT
CATSDRGGPGNTIYF
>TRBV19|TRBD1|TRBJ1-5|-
TGTGCCAGTAGCTCAGGGGGCTTTCAGCCCCAGCATTTT
CASSSGGFQPQHF
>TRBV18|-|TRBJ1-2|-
TGTGCCAGCTCACCAACACAGGGAGTGGCGAATGGCTACACCTTC
CASSPTQGVANGYTF
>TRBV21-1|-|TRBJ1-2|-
TGTGCCAGCAGCAACGCCACAGGGTCCCACTATGGCTACACCTTC
CASSNATGSHYGYTF
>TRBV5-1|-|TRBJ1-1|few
TGCGCCAGCAGCTCGCAAGATCCAGGAGGCACTGAAGCTTTCTTT
CASSSQDPGGTEAFF